This T cell receptor (beta chain) was identified in a study of CD8 T cells in ankylosing spondylitis. The CDR3 consists of 14 residues. The germline V gene encodes CDR1 SQVTM and CDR2 ANQGSEA. V lost 4 bases, J lost 4 bases, and 14 bases lay in between. TCRdb itself ran the 5' RACE reads through MiXCR, one entry per CDR3 protein. Seen here are around 250,000 distinct CDR3 sequences, around 10% observed once, and the top ten hold about 6.8%. Study-level points and caveats: The clones that were linked to disease were reported to be significantly enriched in matched synovial fluid samples from ankylosing spondylitis patients. Disease-linked clones, CD8+, were relatively rare in peripheral blood. Fewer than ten highly homologous variants made up a TCR beta motif, and this motif appeared characteristic of ankylosing spondylitis blood.

This clonotype occurred many times. Its specificity is unknown. The specimen sequenced was blood, either unsorted or a sorted T cell fraction (not recorded which). The genes are TRBV29-1 and TRBJ2-1; D is undetermined. The receptor was derived from a male donor with ankylosing spondylitis or in good health (not recorded which). DNA for the CDR3: TGCAGCGTTGGAGTAGTTTGGGATTACAATGAGCAGTTCTTC. It is translated as CSVGVVWDYNEQFF.